This TCR beta chain was sequenced for a study of blood T cell repertoires in COVID-19. Study context: From the United States, Italy and Spain came samples of acute and convalescent COVID-19. Sample material is recorded as cDNA or gDNA derived from T cells, B-cell-depleted T cells, or PBMCs.

The authors' processing: Estimated nucleated cell counts came from reference gene primer amplification. TCRdb keeps only in-frame clones here, not all; method: immunoSEQ multiplex PCR. Clone size and the V and J calls come from that table; the DNA yielded D and trimming. The sample has about 78,000 clones, about nine tenths seen once. This CDR3 region has 16 residues. Trimming cost V 0 bases and J 4 bases; bases outside gene matches: 5. Germline-derived CDR1 and CDR2 are MGHRA and YSYEKL. This clone is a singleton in its sample. The source is a man aged 50 to 60 with active or convalescent COVID-19. The rearrangement joins TRBV4-1 to TRBJ2-3, with 9 bases aligning to TRBD2. Material for sequencing was peripheral blood. The CDR3 nucleotides are TGCGCCAGCAGCCAAGAGCAGCGGGGGGCGTCAGATACGCAGTATTTT. Translated: CASSQEQRGASDTQYF.